One T cell receptor beta chain is described in this entry. This clone was seen a handful of times. The target of this receptor is not known. The sample holds no much larger clone one base away, and base qualities are not on file. The library was produced with the immunoSEQ multiplex PCR assay. TCRdb's version of the immuneACCESS table is confined to in-frame rearrangements and falls short of the full clone set. An unresolved V gene accounts for under half of the shortfall where checked; the remainder is of unknown origin. This sample has about 40,000 clones in its table, and approximately 81% of those were observed once. The ten largest clones add up to over 3% of the sample. The data are from a study of PD-1 blockade in mismatch repair-deficient tumors (dated by TCRdb to about 2017). A note on the overall study: The trial enrolled 65 to 100 consecutive patients with some twelve mismatch repair-deficient cancer types between 2013 and September 2016, all previously treated and progressing. Tumor-associated T cell clones in the peripheral blood of patients responding to PD-1 blockade were tracked using deep sequencing of TCR CDR3 regions. Overall study results and their limits: After pembrolizumab, tumor-resident clones, which were often undetectable in blood before treatment, expanded rapidly and then contracted, generally ahead of radiologic responses.

Mismatch repair deficiency in every enrolled patient was established by polymerase chain reaction or immunohistochemistry. TCR sequencing was performed for a few patients who responded to pembrolizumab therapy. The phase II trial prospectively evaluated PD-1 blockade with pembrolizumab in advanced mismatch repair-deficient cancers, independent of tissue of origin. Peripheral blood T cell samples were serially collected before and at multiple times after PD-1 blockade was started. Blood sampling time points were reported as weeks after the first dose of pembrolizumab. For this chain, trimming is 3 bases at the V end and 7 bases at the J end, and the number of junction bases without a gene match is 14. CDR3 length: 17 amino acids, cysteine to phenylalanine. Just CDR3 DNA is preserved here, 51 bases in frame from base 1. The germline V gene provides CDR1 MNHNS and CDR2 SASEGT.

The source is an adult with mismatch repair-deficient cancer. This sample comprised peripheral blood, obtained 76 weeks after starting pembrolizumab. This receptor chain uses TRBV6-1 and TRBJ2-3; 9 bases in the middle match TRBD1. The CDR3 has the sequence CASSESPGQGRKNTQYF. The nucleotide sequence is TGTGCCAGCAGTGAGTCACCGGGACAGGGTAGGAAGAATACGCAGTATTTT.